A single sample gave rise to the 19 T cell receptor beta chains below, sequenced in a study of CD8 T cells in Susac syndrome (dated by TCRdb to about 2019). Libraries were made using the immunoSEQ multiplex PCR assay. RNA was extracted using the RNeasy kit, and about 0.45 to 1 ug of the RNA was reverse transcribed with random hexamers. TCRdb redid the processing of the public reads, applying fastp at Q25 and MiXCR, and retained in-frame beta chains. Rows with a matching CDR3 protein are joined into one entry that keeps the most common DNA and genes. This sample has about 100,000 distinct CDR3 sequences in its table, and 95% of those were observed once. Together, the top ten hold 0.25% to 0.35% of the sample. The sample taken for sequencing was CD8+ T cells from PBMCs. Source of these receptors: a human donor with Susac syndrome.

The chain couples TRBV19 to TRBJ1-6; D is ambiguous. Germline CDR1 is LNHDA and CDR2 is SQIVND (reference sequence). CDR3 size: 14 residues. Trimming removed 2 bases from V and 10 bases from J, with 12 bases in between. As DNA, the CDR3 is TGTGCCAGTAGTATATGGAAGGAAAGCTCACCCCTCCACTTT. Translated: CASSIWKESSPLHF.

Here the CDR3 DNA reads TGTGCCAGCAGCTTGGTAACAGAGAACACTGAAGCTTTCTTT. This encodes CASSLVTENTEAFF. V is TRBV5-4 and J is TRBJ1-1; D gene unclear. V gave up 0 bases and J gave up 1 base, with 7 bases separating them. Germline CDR1 is SGHNT and CDR2 is YYREEE (reference sequence). The CDR3 length is 14 residues.

The genes are TRBV2 and TRBJ1-6; D not certain. Trimming took 7 bases from V and 6 from J, leaving 13 bases between them. The length of the CDR3 is 14 residues. Per the germline V gene, CDR1 is SNHLY and CDR2 is FYNNEI. The DNA for the CDR3 is TGTGCCAGCACACCAGACCCCAGTAATTCACCCCTCCACTTT. Its protein is CASTPDPSNSPLHF.

This chain links TRBV28 with TRBJ2-7, with D tentatively TRBD1 (6 bases). From germline, CDR1 is MDHEN and CDR2 SYDVKM. The V gene lost 6 bases and the J gene lost 2 bases, with 11 bases spanning the gap. This CDR3 is built from 13 residues. The CDR3 DNA is TGTGCCAGCAGACAAACAGGGACCTACGAGCAGTACTTC. It yields the protein CASRQTGTYEQYF.

This chain uses TRBV11-2 with TRBJ2-3, with D tentatively TRBD1 (5 bases). The V gene lost 5 bases and the J gene lost 2 bases, with 14 bases spanning the gap. There are 15 residues in the CDR3. The germline V gene has CDR1 SGHAT and CDR2 FQNNGV. The CDR3 sequence is CASSNGAGYTDTQYF. CDR3 coding DNA: TGTGCCAGCAGCAATGGGGCAGGCTACACAGATACGCAGTATTTT.

This sequence joins TRBV12-3 or TRBV12-4 and TRBJ1-6; 7 positions match TRBD1. The CDR3 sequence is 14 residues long. V was pared by 2 bases and J by 10 bases, with 5 bases of the junction left unmatched. In nucleotides, the CDR3 is TGTGCCAGCAGTTTAAAAGGGGGCTACTCACCCCTCCACTTT. Encoded protein: CASSLKGGYSPLHF.

The genes are TRBV20-1 and TRBJ1-5, with D uncertain. Trimming left V 6 bases short and J 0 bases short, with 9 bases between. CDR3 length: 13 residues. Germline V gene data show CDR1 as DFQATT and CDR2 as SNEGSKA (reference sequence). DNA of the CDR3: TGCAGTGCCACAGCTTATAGCAATCAGCCCCAGCATTTT. Protein sequence: CSATAYSNQPQHF.

There are a few counts of this clonotype. The gene calls are TRBV5-4 and TRBJ2-1; the D gene is possibly TRBD2 (5 bases). Germline V gives CDR1 SGHNT, CDR2 YYREEE (reference sequence). V lost 0 bases and J 10 bases, leaving 5 bases between the germline ends. This CDR3 has 11 amino acids. This CDR3 is CASSLGREQFF. Written as DNA, the CDR3 is TGTGCCAGCAGCTTGGGGAGGGAGCAGTTCTTC.

The V gene is TRBV18, the J gene TRBJ1-2; tentative D call: TRBD1 (6 bases). Germline V gene sequence: CDR1 KGHSH, CDR2 LQKENI. The V end was cut by 6 bases, the J end by 12 bases, with 23 bases between. The CDR3 is made up of 14 amino acids. The CDR3 is CASSPGGLGTPNTF. The CDR3 DNA is TGTGCCAGCTCCCCGGGGGGGCTCGGTACCCCTAACACCTTC.

This chain joins TRBV5-1 and TRBJ2-3; 9 bases match TRBD2. Per the germline V gene, CDR1 is SGHRS and CDR2 is YFSETQ. The CDR3 is 16 amino acids. After removal of 1 base from V and 1 base from J, the junction contained 4 bases not matched to a gene. The CDR3 coding sequence is TGCGCCAGCAGCTTGTTGGCGGGGGGGGGCACAGATACGCAGTATTTT. This translates into CASSLLAGGGTDTQYF.

The chain recombines TRBV20-1 with TRBJ2-5; 8 bases fit TRBD2. The CDR3 sequence is 14 residues long. Germline lookup yields CDR1 DFQATT and CDR2 SNEGSKA (reference sequence). V trimming: 6 bases; J trimming: 7 bases; junction bases outside the gene matches: 13. The CDR3 loop is CSAVTSGDKRTQYF. For the CDR3, the DNA is TGCAGTGCCGTCACTAGCGGTGACAAGAGGACCCAGTACTTC.

The J gene is TRBJ2-4, the V gene TRBV29-1; D may be TRBD2 (5 bases). The CDR3 runs to 14 residues. Germline V gene lookup returns CDR1 SQVTM and CDR2 ANQGSEA. V gave up 8 bases and J gave up 2 bases, with 16 bases separating them. The DNA for the CDR3 is TGCAGCCCCCGAGGGAAGGGCCCCAAAAACATTCAGTACTTC. Encoded protein: CSPRGKGPKNIQYF.

V gene TRBV29-1 combines with J gene TRBJ2-1, with 10 nucleotides matching TRBD2. The CDR3 covers 18 residues. With V trimmed by 4 bases and J by 3 bases, 15 bases remained unmatched. CDR1 is SQVTM, CDR2 ANQGSEA, per germline. The CDR3 DNA is TGCAGCGTTGCCGGGTTGGCTAGCGGGGGAGCAGACTACAATGAGCAGTTCTTC. This encodes CSVAGLASGGADYNEQFF.

The chain combines TRBV5-1 with TRBJ2-7; 9 bases agree with TRBD2. The CDR3 loop spans 16 amino acids. J lost 5 bases, V lost 4 bases, and 13 bases had no gene match. From germline, CDR1 is SGHRS and CDR2 YFSETQ. The CDR3 reads CASSRIIAGVSDEQYF. In DNA, the CDR3 is TGCGCCAGCAGCCGGATTATAGCGGGAGTTAGCGACGAGCAGTACTTC.

This chain connects TRBV2 to TRBJ2-1; 7 bases fit TRBD2. V shed 4 bases and J 8 bases; nucleotides not matched to a gene: 11. The germline V gene has CDR1 SNHLY and CDR2 FYNNEI. The CDR3 spans 15 residues. This CDR3 is CASSVGSSRGDEQFF. CDR3 nucleotide sequence: TGTGCCAGCAGTGTTGGTTCAAGCCGGGGGGATGAGCAGTTCTTC.

The chain recombines TRBV5-4 with TRBJ2-7; tentative D call: TRBD1 (5 bases). Deletions cut 2 bases from V and 5 bases from J, with 17 bases between. The CDR3 runs to 15 residues. CDR1 and CDR2 (germline): SGHNT, YYREEE (reference sequence). The CDR3 sequence is CASSFGAAKIDEQYF. The DNA for the CDR3 is TGTGCCAGCAGCTTTGGGGCAGCCAAGATCGACGAGCAGTACTTC.

The gene calls are TRBV2 and TRBJ2-7; D is unclear. The V gene lost 6 bases and the J gene lost 12 bases, with 15 bases spanning the gap. Germline CDR1 reads SNHLY; CDR2 reads FYNNEI. This CDR3 has 11 amino acids. The CDR3 spells CASRDGQSGYF. CDR3 DNA sequence: TGTGCCAGCAGGGATGGGCAATCCGGGTACTTC.

The rearrangement uses TRBV7-8 and TRBJ2-6, with TRBD2 matching over 8 bases. Germline CDR1 and CDR2: SGHVS and FQNEAQ. CDR3 length equals 16 residues. V gave up 5 bases and J gave up 2 bases; unmatched junction bases: 5. CDR3: CASSNSGGPGANVLTF. The CDR3 bases are TGTGCCAGCAGCAATTCGGGGGGGCCTGGGGCCAACGTCCTGACTTTC.

The CDR3 sequence: CASSDGQGMSNEQFF. CDR3 in DNA: TGTGCCAGCAGTGACGGACAGGGTATGAGCAATGAGCAGTTCTTC. The chain combines TRBV3-1 with TRBJ2-1, with 8 bases identical to TRBD1. J was trimmed by 6 bases and V by 6 bases; bases with no gene match: 10. Looked up from germline, CDR1 is LGHDT and CDR2 is YNNKEL (reference sequence). The CDR3 sequence is 15 residues long.